This T cell receptor (beta chain) was captured by sequencing in a study of T cell changes during pregnancy in multiple sclerosis. The table lists this clone with a few counts. The junction had 9 bases not matched to a gene; V was cut back by 3 bases and J by 5 bases. Germline V gives CDR1 SGHKS, CDR2 YYEKEE (reference sequence). This CDR3 spans 15 amino acids. The table came from immunoSEQ multiplex PCR; TCRdb's copy has only in-frame clones and leaves some out. Here the sample spans 42,000 or so clones, 90% being singletons. The TCR comes from a female donor with multiple sclerosis, enrolled in a pregnancy study. The chain uses TRBV5-5 and TRBJ2-7, with 9 bases lining up with TRBD1. This sample comprised CD8+ T cells from peripheral blood mononuclear cells, obtained in the first trimester of pregnancy. CDR3 amino acids: CASSSGRDREHEQYF. The DNA for the CDR3 is TGTGCCAGCAGCTCGGGGCGGGACAGGGAGCACGAGCAGTACTTC.